This T cell receptor (beta chain) was obtained from a study of beta chain features in type 1 diabetes. The study's findings and limits: TCRB CDR3 length was moderately but significantly reduced in all four CD4+ subsets of Type 1 diabetes patients. Insertions at VDJ junctions were less frequent in type 1 diabetes patients. These patients also deleted more nucleotides at the same junctions. PCR may have favored shorter templates equally in patients and controls.

Remarks on this clone: No antigen is known for it. The same CDR3 can be traced to other DNA sequences in this sample.

Germline V lookup: CDR1 SGDLS, CDR2 YYNGEE. With V trimmed by 0 bases and J by 5 bases, 0 bases remained unmatched. CDR3 length: 14 residues. Cell sorting via CD45RO/CCR7/CD25/CD127/CD95/CD27 was performed to obtain CD4+ naive, central memory, regulatory and stem cell-like memory cells. Sequenced material consisted of expressed TCRB transcripts (all of the isolated RNA was reverse transcribed). Around 3.9 million reads on average were seen across naive, central memory and regulatory T cell samples. The repertoire was sequenced with immunoSEQ multiplex PCR; TCRdb's copy has only in-frame clones and lacks some. The table has a few hundred thousand clones, over 9.5% seen once.

The clonotype originates from a young woman with type 1 diabetes. The chain uses TRBV9 and TRBJ2-5; TRBD2 aligns across 11 bases. Input material: naive CD4+ T cells from blood. In DNA form, the CDR3 reads TGTGCCAGCAGCGTAGCTAGCGGGGGGGAGACCCAGTACTTC. The encoded protein is CASSVASGGETQYF.